This TCR beta chain was obtained from a study of T-cell memory formation after mild COVID-19. From the 5' RACE reads, TCRdb called clonotypes with MiXCR, one entry per CDR3 protein. The sample yields 200,000 to 300,000 distinct CDR3 sequences, 15% seen once. Germline assignment: CDR1 KGHDR and CDR2 SFDVKD. Trimming at V came to 2 bases and at J to 7 bases, leaving 6 bases not matched to a gene. The CDR3 loop spans 16 amino acids. The J gene is TRBJ2-1, the V gene TRBV24-1; 11 nucleotides match TRBD2. Material for sequencing was PBMCs or a T cell subset sorted from them (not recorded which). The sequence came from an adult woman who had mild COVID-19 (a few samples of this study predate the infection). Cell type and time point are not known. CDR3 DNA sequence: TGTGCCACCAGTGATTCTACTAGCGGGAGTATGAATGAGCAGTTCTTC. This encodes CATSDSTSGSMNEQFF.